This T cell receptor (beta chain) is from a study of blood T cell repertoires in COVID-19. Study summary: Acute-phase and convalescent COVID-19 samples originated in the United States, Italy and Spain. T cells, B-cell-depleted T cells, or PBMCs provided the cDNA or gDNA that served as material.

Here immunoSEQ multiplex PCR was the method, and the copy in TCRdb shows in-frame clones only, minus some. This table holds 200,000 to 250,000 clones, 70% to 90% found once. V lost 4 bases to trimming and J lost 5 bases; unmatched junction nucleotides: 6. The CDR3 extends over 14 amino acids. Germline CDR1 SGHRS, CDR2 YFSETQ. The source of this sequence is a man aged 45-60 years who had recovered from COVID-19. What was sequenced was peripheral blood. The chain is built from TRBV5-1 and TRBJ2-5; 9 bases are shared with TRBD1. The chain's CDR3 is CASSQQGAGETQYF. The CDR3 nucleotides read TGCGCCAGCAGCCAACAGGGGGCCGGGGAGACCCAGTACTTC.